The rows below give T cell receptor beta chains drawn from one sample of a study of control samples from healthy donors and cancer patients. TCRdb's table, derived via immunoSEQ multiplex PCR, lists solely in-frame clones and lacks some. The table records some 150,000 clones, roughly 94% of them present only once. Material: PBMCs. Receptor source: a man aged 60 to 75 with colorectal cancer. Both conserved end residues are part of each CDR3. The D gene is left open where the match is weak. Some rows mark clone size as missing; the rest say once, few, many or name a class of expanded clone.

j_call v_call d_call clone_size cdr3_aa cdr3_nt
TRBJ1-1 TRBV9 NA once CASSVQGRMNTEAFF TGTGCCAGCAGCGTTCAGGGGCGAATGAACACTGAAGCTTTCTTT
TRBJ1-5 TRBV19 TRBD1 NA CASSITYRGDQPQHF TGTGCCAGTAGTATCACTTACAGGGGGGATCAGCCCCAGCATTTT
TRBJ2-4 TRBV7-8 NA few CASSLEGLARNIQYF TGTGCCAGCAGCTTAGAAGGTCTCGCCAGAAACATTCAGTACTTC
TRBJ1-5 TRBV19 TRBD1 NA CASSIFGTGEHQPQHF TGTGCCAGTAGTATATTTGGGACAGGGGAACATCAGCCCCAGCATTTT
TRBJ2-7 TRBV19 TRBD1 few CASSMQGDSYEQYF TGTGCCAGTAGTATGCAGGGGGACTCCTACGAGCAGTACTTC
TRBJ2-7 TRBV5-1 TRBD1 once CASSFLTGGNYEQYF TGCGCCAGCAGCTTTTTAACAGGGGGCAACTACGAGCAGTACTTC
TRBJ1-4 TRBV30 NA NA CAWSWGEATNEKLFF TGTGCCTGGAGTTGGGGGGAAGCGACTAATGAAAAACTGTTTTTT
TRBJ2-6 TRBV6-6 TRBD1 NA CASSYSRGMGANVLTF TGTGCCAGCAGTTACTCCAGGGGGATGGGGGCCAACGTCCTGACTTTC
TRBJ2-5 TRBV9 TRBD1 once CASSVGGQVAQETQYF TGTGCCAGCAGCGTAGGAGGACAGGTCGCCCAAGAGACCCAGTACTTC
TRBJ1-3 TRBV4-2 NA once CASSPNPGGGRNTIYF TGTGCCAGCAGCCCCAACCCGGGAGGGGGACGAAACACCATATATTTT
TRBJ2-1 TRBV5-6 TRBD1 once CASSRKAGTGGNEQFF TGTGCCAGCAGCCGGAAGGCCGGGACAGGGGGCAATGAGCAGTTCTTC
TRBJ1-1 TRBV28 TRBD1 NA CASIGQGAGEAFF TGTGCCAGCATAGGACAGGGGGCAGGAGAAGCTTTCTTT
TRBJ2-1 TRBV7-8 NA few CASSLSPLLRNEQFF TGTGCCAGCAGCTTATCCCCCCTACTCAGAAATGAGCAGTTCTTC
TRBJ1-3 TRBV4-1 NA NA CASSQNQTPRGSGNTIYF TGCGCCAGCAGCCAAAACCAGACCCCCAGGGGATCTGGAAACACCATATATTTT
TRBJ1-5 TRBV7-9 NA NA CASSLEQGQPQHF TGTGCCAGCAGCCTGGAGCAGGGCCAGCCCCAGCATTTT
TRBJ1-2 TRBV18 NA once CASSPALDGYTF TGTGCCAGCTCACCAGCCTTAGATGGCTACACCTTC
TRBJ2-2 TRBV5-1 TRBD2 NA CASSLGVAGAHTGELFF TGCGCCAGCAGCTTGGGGGTAGCGGGGGCCCACACCGGGGAGCTGTTTTTT
TRBJ2-1 TRBV18 NA NA CASYIASGANEQFF TGTGCCAGCTATATAGCGTCGGGGGCCAATGAGCAGTTCTTC
TRBJ2-1 TRBV5-1 TRBD2 NA CASSRTSQENNEQFF TGCGCCAGCAGCCGGACTAGTCAGGAAAACAATGAGCAGTTCTTC
TRBJ2-3 TRBV13 NA once CASSSDYSDTQYF TGTGCCAGCAGCAGTGACTACTCAGATACGCAGTATTTT
TRBJ1-6 TRBV3-1/TRBV3-2 TRBD1 NA CASSFGQGGFGSPLHF TGTGCCAGCAGCTTTGGACAGGGTGGTTTTGGGTCACCCCTCCACTTT
TRBJ2-1 TRBV10-2 TRBD1 NA CASTERWGGTGGLNEQFF TGCGCCAGCACCGAAAGGTGGGGGGGGACAGGGGGCTTGAATGAGCAGTTCTTC
TRBJ2-2 TRBV24-1 NA NA CATSDPAGNTGELFF TGTGCCACCAGTGATCCTGCTGGGAACACCGGGGAGCTGTTTTTT